This T cell receptor beta chain comes out of a study of blood T cell repertoires in COVID-19 (TCRdb year 2020). In the study overall: The collaborator samples originated in the United States, Italy and Spain and spanned the acute and convalescent phases of COVID-19. The dataset comprised deeply sampled blood TCRbeta repertoires from subjects exposed to, actively infected with, or recovered from COVID-19. Where available, HLA class I and class II types were obtained from metadata supplied by the sample provider rather than from assay-based typing. The repertoires were released in a freely available public database intended as a resource for research on the immune response to SARS-CoV-2. The prospective study material was composed of cDNA or gDNA derived from T cells, B-cell-depleted T cells, or PBMCs. The samples were drawn from the first 160 participants of the ongoing ImmuneRACE study and from some 1,300 subjects provided by 6 global collaborators. Sample metadata almost always included a de-identified subject ID, COVID-19 status, age in years and sex.

Each collaborating institution followed its own protocols to collect whole blood in K2EDTA tubes. For TCRbeta analysis, collaborator samples were shipped as frozen whole blood, as isolated PBMCs, or as DNA extracted from either sample type. TCRbeta CDR3 regions were amplified from genomic DNA using the immunoSEQ Assay, a bias-controlled multiplex PCR. On the study's bioinformatics: The number of nucleated cells in each sample was estimated from the amplification of reference gene primers within the assay. Sequence reads were collapsed and filtered to measure the absolute abundance of every unique TCRbeta CDR3 rearrangement. For each sample, productive Simpson clonality was calculated by taking the square root of Simpson's diversity index across productive rearrangements. This is the immuneACCESS table as TCRdb keeps it, with only in-frame sequences that have V and J called. A part of the clones is gone; compared with another copy, unresolved V genes explain less than half, and the rest is unexplained. V and J calls and clone size follow that table, whereas D and trimming were derived from the DNA. A total of 240,000 or so clones appear in this sample, around three quarters of them only once. The top ten clonotypes cover about 3% of the sample.

Measured from the cysteine to the phenylalanine, the CDR3 is 15 residues long. The read is trimmed to its CDR3 DNA, 45 bases read in frame from base 1. V is pruned by 6 bases and J by 10 bases, leaving 15 bases of the junction without a gene match. The table lists this clone with a count of one. Its antigen is currently not known. Within one base of it there is no much larger clone, and no base qualities were kept. Beyond this particular receptor, the publication reports: The quantity of clinical and demographic metadata differed by source and by participant and was supplied without curation.

The rearrangement combines TRBV23-1 with TRBJ2-4; 7 central bases correspond to TRBD2. TRBV23-1 is treated as an ORF (open reading frame) with a function not yet certain. The receptor's source is a woman aged 80 or older with acute or convalescent COVID-19. Source material: peripheral blood. The CDR3 is CASSPIHRLRGIQYF. The DNA reads as follows: TGCGCCAGCAGCCCAATCCACAGACTGCGGGGGATTCAGTACTTC.